Listed below are T cell receptor beta chains from one sample, sequenced in a study of vaccination and CD4 T cells after COVID-19. These receptors have no known antigen. TCRdb re-called the PCR reads with MiXCR, one entry per CDR3 protein. The sample gives 23,000 or so distinct CDR3 sequences, 30% of which show up once; approximately 3% is in the top ten. Material: CD4+ T cells from blood, cultured in vitro, obtained about 7 months after SARS-CoV-2 vaccination. These receptors came from a human donor who had recovered from COVID-19. Both conserved end residues are part of each CDR3. Fields, in order: J gene, V gene, CDR3 protein.

>TRBJ2-2|TRBV20-1
CSARWQGNTGELFF
>TRBJ2-3|TRBV7-9
CASSPRTSWDLTDTQYF
>TRBJ2-3|TRBV19
CASSIQSTDTQYF
>TRBJ1-2|TRBV20-1
CSATVPLSYGYTF
>TRBJ2-7|TRBV5-8
CASSLTGGYEQYF
>TRBJ2-7|TRBV20-1
CSAQTLTGTYEQYF
>TRBJ1-2|TRBV6-2/TRBV6-3
CASSYGQRPGYTF
>TRBJ2-7|TRBV20-1
CSAFHPGGPGEQYF
>TRBJ2-4|TRBV19
CASSIWLGGQDIQYF
>TRBJ2-3|TRBV28
CASSLGGQGDTQYF
>TRBJ2-2|TRBV20-1
CSARDYRLNTGELFF
>TRBJ2-7|TRBV5-6
CASSFPAGLEQYF
>TRBJ1-6|TRBV25-1
CASGQSIAGPLHF
>TRBJ2-5|TRBV6-1
CASVSMIAQGGETQYF
>TRBJ2-7|TRBV15
CATSGGLGPYEQYF
>TRBJ2-7|TRBV20-1
CSANAGTYEQYF
>TRBJ2-2|TRBV6-1
CASRGTSGYTGELFF
>TRBJ2-5|TRBV2
CASSGQGPQETQYF
>TRBJ2-3|TRBV7-9
CASSFRGQLHTDTQYF
>TRBJ2-7|TRBV7-9
CASSLARGNRGFYEQYF
>TRBJ2-7|TRBV28
CASSSPGQGAYEQYF
>TRBJ1-5|TRBV28
CATHQGNQPQHF
>TRBJ2-3|TRBV19
CASSMREGLSDTQYF
>TRBJ2-5|TRBV2
CASRESGTQYF
>TRBJ1-2|TRBV20-1
CSARGWSGYTF
>TRBJ2-3|TRBV6-1
CASSPAGVRDTQYF
>TRBJ1-2|TRBV7-8
CASSLFRERQWGYTF
>TRBJ1-2|TRBV7-2
CASSPRGNYGYTF
>TRBJ2-5|TRBV6-1
CASSERGLQETQYF
>TRBJ2-1|TRBV10-1
CASSVGLNNEQFF
>TRBJ2-3|TRBV10-3
CAISGPSGSSDTQYF
>TRBJ1-2|TRBV6-1
CASSTGAATFYGYTF
>TRBJ2-3|TRBV2
CASNPPFTDTQYF
>TRBJ2-3|TRBV19
CASSRNTDTQYF
>TRBJ1-6|TRBV7-9
CASSLVGDPPLHF
>TRBJ1-5|TRBV2
CASSVYGGNQPQHF
>TRBJ2-7|TRBV27
CASSLGGGLAGHYEQYF
>TRBJ1-1|TRBV20-1
CGAPGQLIGDTEAFF
>TRBJ1-2|TRBV28
CATLTPGQGWGYTF
>TRBJ2-7|TRBV28
CASSLEEPPAKQYF
>TRBJ2-7|TRBV7-9
CASSFYGTYEQYF
>TRBJ2-5|TRBV6-5
CASSYLPSETQYF
>TRBJ2-5|TRBV7-8
CASSRSPSVIQETQYF
>TRBJ2-1|TRBV28
CASRGWDNTYNEQFF
>TRBJ2-6|TRBV20-1
CSARRETSLASGANVLTF
>TRBJ2-7|TRBV19
CASSITGGDEQYF
>TRBJ2-7|TRBV6-2/TRBV6-3
CASSDILGGDSYEQYF
>TRBJ1-1|TRBV27
CASRRGQENTEAFF
>TRBJ2-3|TRBV7-9
CASRPGLVGADTQYF
>TRBJ2-1|TRBV20-1
CSALGGTGTYNEQFF
>TRBJ2-3|TRBV7-3
CASSLGSTDTQYF
>TRBJ1-2|TRBV29-1
CSAAGGVNYGYTF